Listed below are T cell receptor beta chains from one sample, sequenced in a study of beta chain features in type 1 diabetes. Only in-frame clones appear in the TCRdb table, and some are missing; sequencing was by immunoSEQ multiplex PCR. In the table there are around 300,000 clones, 14% of which are singletons. Sequencing used central memory CD4+ T cells from blood. Every receptor here comes from a young man in good health. Both conserved end residues are part of each CDR3. A D gene is named only where the DNA matches it firmly. The size of a clone is reported for some rows only, either as once, few or many, or as a class for expanded clones.

cdr3_nt: TGTGCCAGCAGCCAGACGGGACGGCAACGGGGTGATGGAAAACTGTTTTTT; cdr3_aa: CASSQTGRQRGDGKLFF; d_call: -; clone_size: few; v_call: TRBV14; j_call: TRBJ1-4
cdr3_nt: TGCGCCAGCAGCCATCATACAGGATTTTCCGACAACACTGAAGCTTTCTTT; cdr3_aa: CASSHHTGFSDNTEAFF; d_call: -; clone_size: few; v_call: TRBV9; j_call: TRBJ1-1
cdr3_nt: TGTGCCAGCAGCTTAGGACAGGGGGTAACAAAAAACATTCAGTACTTC; cdr3_aa: CASSLGQGVTKNIQYF; d_call: TRBD1; clone_size: few; v_call: TRBV11-3; j_call: TRBJ2-4
cdr3_nt: TGTGCCAGCAGCTTAGTACGCCCCTCAACCGGGGCTGGAAACACCATATATTTT; cdr3_aa: CASSLVRPSTGAGNTIYF; d_call: -; clone_size: -; v_call: TRBV7-6; j_call: TRBJ1-3
cdr3_nt: TGTGCCAGCAGCGTAATGAGCGGGAGGGGTGGAGATACGCAGTATTTT; cdr3_aa: CASSVMSGRGGDTQYF; d_call: TRBD2; clone_size: -; v_call: TRBV9; j_call: TRBJ2-3
cdr3_nt: TGTGCCAGCAGTCAGCCGGGACAGGGGGTCGAGCAGTACTTC; cdr3_aa: CASSQPGQGVEQYF; d_call: TRBD1; clone_size: -; v_call: TRBV6-5; j_call: TRBJ2-7
cdr3_nt: TGCGCCAGCAGCTTTGACGGGCCAGACACTGAAGCTTTCTTT; cdr3_aa: CASSFDGPDTEAFF; d_call: -; clone_size: -; v_call: TRBV5-1; j_call: TRBJ1-1
cdr3_nt: TGTGCCAGCAGTACCGGGACTAGCGGGGGCCCCGATGAGCAGTTCTTC; cdr3_aa: CASSTGTSGGPDEQFF; d_call: TRBD2; clone_size: many; v_call: TRBV6-4; j_call: TRBJ2-1
cdr3_nt: TGTGCCAGCAGCACCGGGACAGGGGCTAACACCGGGGAGCTGTTTTTT; cdr3_aa: CASSTGTGANTGELFF; d_call: TRBD1; clone_size: few; v_call: TRBV11-2; j_call: TRBJ2-2
cdr3_nt: TGCGCCAGCAGCCAAGATGACGGGACTAGTCGGTATTTT; cdr3_aa: CASSQDDGTSRYF; d_call: TRBD2; clone_size: -; v_call: TRBV4-3; j_call: TRBJ2-3
cdr3_nt: TGCGCCAGCAGCCTTAGCGGGGGGGCGGATGAGCAGTTCTTC; cdr3_aa: CASSLSGGADEQFF; d_call: TRBD2; clone_size: -; v_call: TRBV4-3; j_call: TRBJ2-1
cdr3_nt: TGCAGCGTCGGGCAGGGGACCGGGGAGCTGTTTTTT; cdr3_aa: CSVGQGTGELFF; d_call: -; clone_size: -; v_call: TRBV29-1; j_call: TRBJ2-2
cdr3_nt: TGCAGCGTTGCGGACAGAACTCTCTACACCTTC; cdr3_aa: CSVADRTLYTF; d_call: -; clone_size: -; v_call: TRBV29-1; j_call: TRBJ1-2
cdr3_nt: TGTGCCAGCAGTGTTGACAGGATCGGTCCCTCGGCCCAGCATTTT; cdr3_aa: CASSVDRIGPSAQHF; d_call: -; clone_size: few; v_call: TRBV6-5; j_call: TRBJ1-5
cdr3_nt: TGTGCCAGCAGACAGGACAGGGGGATCAATCAGCCCCAGCATTTT; cdr3_aa: CASRQDRGINQPQHF; d_call: TRBD1; clone_size: few; v_call: TRBV6-6; j_call: TRBJ1-5
cdr3_nt: TGCGCCAGCAGCCCGGACAGGGCGGTCACCGGGGAGCTGTTTTTT; cdr3_aa: CASSPDRAVTGELFF; d_call: TRBD1; clone_size: -; v_call: TRBV5-1; j_call: TRBJ2-2
cdr3_nt: TGCGCCAGCAGACCGGGACAGCTTGACTTAGCTGAGCAGTTCTTC; cdr3_aa: CASRPGQLDLAEQFF; d_call: TRBD1; clone_size: -; v_call: TRBV28; j_call: TRBJ2-1
cdr3_nt: TGTGCCAGCAGTGGGATGGGTTCTAACAATGAGCAGTTCTTC; cdr3_aa: CASSGMGSNNEQFF; d_call: -; clone_size: few; v_call: TRBV25-1; j_call: TRBJ2-1
cdr3_nt: TGTGCCAGCAGCGTAAGGGGCTTGGAGACCCAGTACTTC; cdr3_aa: CASSVRGLETQYF; d_call: -; clone_size: -; v_call: TRBV9; j_call: TRBJ2-5
cdr3_nt: TGCGCCAGCAGCCAAGAATGGGTTCAGTATGGCTACACCTTC; cdr3_aa: CASSQEWVQYGYTF; d_call: -; clone_size: -; v_call: TRBV4-1; j_call: TRBJ1-2
cdr3_nt: TGTGCCAGCAGTTCTGCAGGAAATCAGCCCCAGCATTTT; cdr3_aa: CASSSAGNQPQHF; d_call: -; clone_size: few; v_call: TRBV6-5; j_call: TRBJ1-5
cdr3_nt: TGTGCCAGTAGCAACCGGGGTACAGGGTCGGGTCAGCCCCAGCATTTT; cdr3_aa: CASSNRGTGSGQPQHF; d_call: -; clone_size: -; v_call: TRBV19; j_call: TRBJ1-5
cdr3_nt: TGCGCCAGCAATCCGTCGGGGGGCACAAATGAAAAACTGTTTTTT; cdr3_aa: CASNPSGGTNEKLFF; d_call: -; clone_size: once; v_call: TRBV4-1; j_call: TRBJ1-4
cdr3_nt: TGTGCCAGCACAGGGACAGCTGGGGAGCTGTTTTTT; cdr3_aa: CASTGTAGELFF; d_call: TRBD1; clone_size: few; v_call: TRBV7-6; j_call: TRBJ2-2
cdr3_nt: TGTGCCAGCAGCTCATCGGACAGGGGAAGCTATGGCTACACCTTC; cdr3_aa: CASSSSDRGSYGYTF; d_call: TRBD1; clone_size: few; v_call: TRBV7-9; j_call: TRBJ1-2
cdr3_nt: TGCAGTGTTAAGGACAGCGCGGCGCAGTATTTT; cdr3_aa: CSVKDSAAQYF; d_call: -; clone_size: few; v_call: TRBV20-1; j_call: TRBJ2-3
cdr3_nt: TGTGCCAGCAGCCAATATAGCGGTTCCTACAATGAGCAGTTCTTC; cdr3_aa: CASSQYSGSYNEQFF; d_call: -; clone_size: -; v_call: TRBV11-2; j_call: TRBJ2-1
cdr3_nt: TGTGCCAGCAGCTTGGTGAGCCCAAACTATGGCTACACCTTC; cdr3_aa: CASSLVSPNYGYTF; d_call: -; clone_size: -; v_call: TRBV5-8; j_call: TRBJ1-2
cdr3_nt: TGTGCTAGCAGCACAAGCGGTCCGGGGACCGGGGAGCTGTTTTTT; cdr3_aa: CASSTSGPGTGELFF; d_call: -; clone_size: -; v_call: TRBV7-7; j_call: TRBJ2-2
cdr3_nt: TGTGCCAGCAGCCTTCGACAGGGGGCGCTGGGGGAGACCCAGTACTTC; cdr3_aa: CASSLRQGALGETQYF; d_call: TRBD1; clone_size: -; v_call: TRBV9; j_call: TRBJ2-5
cdr3_nt: TGTGCCAGCTGCGGACAAATAGGAAACACCATATATTTT; cdr3_aa: CASCGQIGNTIYF; d_call: -; clone_size: many; v_call: TRBV2; j_call: TRBJ1-3
cdr3_nt: TGTGCCAGCAGCTTAGCGCGGGGGGATACGCAGTATTTT; cdr3_aa: CASSLARGDTQYF; d_call: TRBD2; clone_size: once; v_call: TRBV7-8; j_call: TRBJ2-3
cdr3_nt: TGTGCCAGCAGTTTGGGAACAGGCGGCTATGGCTACACCTTC; cdr3_aa: CASSLGTGGYGYTF; d_call: -; clone_size: -; v_call: TRBV27; j_call: TRBJ1-2
cdr3_nt: TGTGCCAGCAGTTATCTTGGACAGGGAGGCGGTCAGCCCCAGCATTTT; cdr3_aa: CASSYLGQGGGQPQHF; d_call: TRBD1; clone_size: few; v_call: TRBV5-6; j_call: TRBJ1-5
cdr3_nt: TGTGCCAGCAGCCCGGTCAGGGACACTGAAGCTTTCTTT; cdr3_aa: CASSPVRDTEAFF; d_call: -; clone_size: -; v_call: TRBV9; j_call: TRBJ1-1
cdr3_nt: TGTGCCAGTAGTAGAACCCTGAACACTGAAGCTTTCTTT; cdr3_aa: CASSRTLNTEAFF; d_call: -; clone_size: many; v_call: TRBV19; j_call: TRBJ1-1
cdr3_nt: TGTGCCACCAGGGGAGAACCATGGGGCAGGGTAAGCAATCAGCCCCAGCATTTT; cdr3_aa: CATRGEPWGRVSNQPQHF; d_call: -; clone_size: -; v_call: TRBV15; j_call: TRBJ1-5
cdr3_nt: TGCGCCAGCAAGGCTAGCGGGAGTTACAATGAGCAGTTCTTC; cdr3_aa: CASKASGSYNEQFF; d_call: TRBD2; clone_size: many; v_call: TRBV5-1; j_call: TRBJ2-1
cdr3_nt: TGTGCCTGGAGTAGGGGACCGCAAAATTCACCCCTCCACTTT; cdr3_aa: CAWSRGPQNSPLHF; d_call: -; clone_size: -; v_call: TRBV30; j_call: TRBJ1-6
cdr3_nt: TGTGCCAGCTCACCCGGACAGGGGAAGCAGTTCTTC; cdr3_aa: CASSPGQGKQFF; d_call: TRBD1; clone_size: -; v_call: TRBV18; j_call: TRBJ2-1
cdr3_nt: TGCGCCAGCAGCTTGGGTAGACGAGGACTAGGGATAAACCAAGAGACCCAGTACTTC; cdr3_aa: CASSLGRRGLGINQETQYF; d_call: TRBD2; clone_size: few; v_call: TRBV5-1; j_call: TRBJ2-5
cdr3_nt: TGCAGTGCTCCGTTCAGCGGGTGGGCCGTCTTC; cdr3_aa: CSAPFSGWAVF; d_call: -; clone_size: few; v_call: TRBV20-1; j_call: TRBJ2-1